Listed below are T cell receptor beta chains from one sample, sequenced in a study of blood T cell repertoires in COVID-19. Data came from immunoSEQ multiplex PCR; TCRdb stores just in-frame clones and leaves some out. Of approximately 120,000 clones listed, roughly four fifths are singletons. Sequencing was done on a sample of peripheral blood. These receptors came from a man in his sixties with acute or convalescent COVID-19. CDR3s include the opening cysteine and the closing phenylalanine or tryptophan. D genes are given only for firm matches. The size of a clone is reported for some rows only, either as once, few or many, or as a class for expanded clones.

-	-	TRBJ1-2	TRBV29-1	CSARSGDYGYTF	TGCAGCGCCCGGTCAGGCGATTATGGCTACACCTTC
-	TRBD2	TRBJ2-3	TRBV7-3	CASSLIPTSGGAADTQYF	TGTGCCAGCAGCTTAATTCCGACTAGCGGGGGGGCGGCAGATACGCAGTATTTT
-	-	TRBJ2-6	TRBV28	CAGTSSGAGANVLTF	TGTGCCGGAACCTCGTCAGGGGCTGGGGCCAACGTCCTGACTTTC
-	TRBD1	TRBJ1-2	TRBV6-1	CASSDWRRGQGTFNYGYTF	TGTGCCAGCAGTGATTGGAGGAGGGGACAGGGGACCTTTAACTATGGCTACACCTTC
-	-	TRBJ1-5	TRBV6-5	CASSRPGINQPQHF	TGTGCCAGCAGTCGGCCAGGTATCAATCAGCCCCAGCATTTT
-	-	TRBJ1-1	TRBV12-3/TRBV12-4	CASTGGVLTEAFF	TGTGCCAGCACCGGGGGTGTCCTTACTGAAGCTTTCTTT
-	-	TRBJ1-2	TRBV24-1	CATSDYNTGSGYTF	TGTGCCACCAGTGATTATAACACAGGGAGCGGCTACACCTTC
-	TRBD1	TRBJ2-5	TRBV5-1	CASSLGQGYQETQYF	TGCGCCAGCAGCTTGGGACAGGGGTACCAAGAGACCCAGTACTTC
-	TRBD2	TRBJ2-5	TRBV4-2	CASSVRAGGLRETQYF	TGTGCCAGCAGCGTCCGAGCGGGAGGGCTACGGGAGACCCAGTACTTC
-	TRBD1	TRBJ2-1	TRBV7-8	CASSPTKGAEQFF	TGTGCCAGCAGCCCTACTAAGGGGGCCGAGCAGTTCTTC
-	TRBD1	TRBJ2-1	TRBV3-1/TRBV3-2	CASSQDRGPPRSYNEQFF	TGTGCCAGCAGCCAAGATAGGGGGCCCCCACGCTCCTACAATGAGCAGTTCTTC
-	-	TRBJ1-6	TRBV10-1	CASFDQGKGSPLHF	TGCGCCAGTTTCGATCAGGGGAAGGGTTCACCCCTCCACTTT
-	-	TRBJ1-2	TRBV7-9	CASSLGPGGYTF	TGTGCCAGCAGCCTCGGACCGGGGGGCTACACCTTC
once	-	TRBJ2-1	TRBV4-1	CASSQVNLVEYNEQFF	TGCGCCAGCAGCCAAGTCAATCTAGTTGAGTACAATGAGCAGTTCTTC
-	-	TRBJ1-2	TRBV5-4	CASSRGGEGYTF	TGTGCCAGCAGTAGGGGAGGTGAGGGCTACACCTTC
-	TRBD2	TRBJ2-3	TRBV2	CASSLPGGVTDTQYF	TGTGCCAGCAGCCTACCGGGGGGGGTGACAGATACGCAGTATTTT
-	-	TRBJ1-1	TRBV12-2	CASREAPQVAFF	TGTGCAAGTCGCGAGGCCCCACAGGTAGCTTTCTTT
once	-	TRBJ2-1	TRBV19	CASSFWLSTGQKDEQFF	TGTGCCAGTAGTTTTTGGCTCTCGACAGGACAGAAGGATGAGCAGTTCTTC
-	-	TRBJ1-1	TRBV11-3	CASSWEMNTEAFF	TGTGCCAGCAGCTGGGAGATGAACACTGAAGCTTTCTTT
many	-	TRBJ2-7	TRBV7-9	CASSSNMRGASHEQYF	TGTGCCAGCAGTTCAAACATGCGGGGAGCGTCCCACGAGCAGTACTTC
-	-	TRBJ1-5	TRBV27	CASSPIRGGNQPQHF	TGTGCCAGCAGCCCAATCAGGGGCGGCAATCAGCCCCAGCATTTT
once	-	TRBJ1-5	TRBV10-3	CATSQFNQPQHF	TGTGCCACCTCCCAGTTCAATCAGCCCCAGCATTTT
-	TRBD2	TRBJ2-7	TRBV11-2	CASSGGIAGTYEQYF	TGTGCCAGCAGCGGCGGGATAGCGGGAACCTACGAGCAGTACTTC
-	-	TRBJ2-7	TRBV7-2	CASSPQRHSGYEQYF	TGTGCCAGCAGCCCCCAGCGGCATTCTGGCTACGAGCAGTACTTC
-	-	TRBJ1-5	TRBV10-3	CAISESGSRQPQHF	TGTGCCATCAGTGAATCGGGAAGTCGGCAGCCCCAGCATTTT
-	-	TRBJ1-2	TRBV6-2/TRBV6-3	CASSMRGNTLPRYGYTF	TGTGCCAGCAGTATGAGGGGGAATACCCTGCCCCGCTATGGCTACACCTTC
-	-	TRBJ1-3	TRBV5-8	CASRSTAISGNTIYF	TGTGCCAGCAGGTCTACAGCCATCTCTGGAAACACCATATATTTT
-	-	TRBJ1-5	TRBV6-1	CASSDRYSNQPQHF	TGTGCCAGCAGTGACAGATATAGCAATCAGCCCCAGCATTTT
-	-	TRBJ1-2	TRBV29-1	CSVDRRKGYTF	TGCAGCGTTGACCGGCGGAAGGGCTACACCTTC
-	-	TRBJ2-1	TRBV7-2	CASSLAGRPSYNEQFF	TGTGCCAGCAGCTTGGCCGGGAGACCTTCCTACAATGAGCAGTTCTTC
-	TRBD1	TRBJ1-1	TRBV5-1	CASSLGPPGQGTEAFF	TGCGCCAGCAGCTTGGGTCCCCCAGGACAGGGAACTGAAGCTTTCTTT
few	TRBD2	TRBJ2-1	TRBV7-9	CASSLVAGGSDEQFF	TGTGCCAGCAGCTTAGTAGCGGGAGGTTCGGATGAGCAGTTCTTC
once	TRBD1	TRBJ2-1	TRBV6-6	CASRTSGQVYNEQFF	TGTGCCAGCAGGACATCCGGACAGGTATACAATGAGCAGTTCTTC
-	TRBD2	TRBJ2-5	TRBV3-1/TRBV3-2	CASSQTSGRWETQYF	TGTGCCAGCAGCCAGACTAGCGGGAGATGGGAGACCCAGTACTTC
once	-	TRBJ1-3	TRBV6-5	CASWSGNTIYF	TGTGCCAGCTGGAGCGGAAACACCATATATTTT
-	TRBD1	TRBJ2-1	TRBV24-1	CATSESDRAGTYNEQFF	TGTGCCACCAGTGAGTCGGACAGGGCTGGGACCTACAATGAGCAGTTCTTC
-	-	TRBJ1-5	TRBV6-1	CASSESRDSNQPQHF	TGTGCCAGCAGTGAGTCCCGGGATAGCAATCAGCCCCAGCATTTT
few	TRBD1	TRBJ1-1	TRBV5-1	CASSPTGGMNTEAFF	TGCGCCAGCAGCCCGACAGGGGGCATGAACACTGAAGCTTTCTTT
few	-	TRBJ1-2	TRBV28	CASSWPGYGYTF	TGTGCCAGCAGTTGGCCTGGCTATGGCTACACCTTC
-	-	TRBJ1-3	TRBV11-3	CASSLRLGSSGNTIYF	TGTGCCAGCAGCCTTCGGTTAGGGAGCTCTGGAAACACCATATATTTT
-	-	TRBJ1-1	TRBV3-1/TRBV3-2	CASSPSGGRTEAFF	TGTGCCAGCAGCCCGAGTGGAGGTAGGACTGAAGCTTTCTTT
-	TRBD2	TRBJ2-2	TRBV7-9	CASSETSGVNTGELFF	TGTGCCAGCAGCGAAACTAGCGGGGTTAACACCGGGGAGCTGTTTTTT
-	-	TRBJ1-1	TRBV18	CASSPLQGEAFF	TGTGCCAGCTCACCCCTACAGGGTGAAGCTTTCTTT
-	TRBD1	TRBJ1-4	TRBV10-3	CAISEPGQGGPATNEKLFF	TGTGCCATCAGTGAGCCGGGACAGGGCGGCCCTGCAACTAATGAAAAACTGTTTTTT
-	-	TRBJ2-5	TRBV5-1	CASSLGLMDSHQETQYF	TGCGCCAGCAGCTTGGGCCTTATGGACAGCCACCAAGAGACCCAGTACTTC
-	TRBD1	TRBJ2-2	TRBV29-1	CSVEGWDRGRGELFF	TGCAGCGTTGAGGGCTGGGACAGGGGGCGAGGGGAGCTGTTTTTT
-	-	TRBJ1-2	TRBV14	CASSQDRANYGYTF	TGTGCCAGCAGCCAAGATCGGGCTAACTATGGCTACACCTTC
-	TRBD1	TRBJ1-2	TRBV30	CAWRTRGGYTF	TGTGCCTGGCGCACCAGGGGGGGCTACACCTTC
-	TRBD2	TRBJ2-5	TRBV5-4	CASSPSSGPQETQYF	TGTGCCAGCAGCCCTTCTAGCGGGCCCCAAGAGACCCAGTACTTC